Sequencing of this TCR beta chain was carried out in a study of T cell repertoires in cytomegalovirus infection. Study-level background: Through public TCR beta signatures, both CMV infection and matching HLA type were indicated. The study, taken as a whole, reports: Cumulative frequency (of public TCR beta family members) identified carriers of CMV plus the relevant HLA.

This clonotype was seen more than once but under ten times. Its antigen is undetermined. TCRdb passed the reads through MiXCR, listing each CDR3 protein once. This repertoire shows some 920,000 distinct CDR3 sequences, roughly 31% found once; its top ten account for more than 12%. Sequencing was performed on cultured CD8+ T cells from PBMCs, taken from culture after CMV antigen stimulation. The TCR originated in a human donor in good health (CMV status not recorded). Some clones in this sample may be carry-over from other donors' samples.

CDR3 sequence reads: CASTGVTEAFF. DNA for the CDR3: TGTGCCAGCACAGGGGTCACTGAAGCTTTCTTT. The V call is TRBV5-4, the J call TRBJ1-1, with D maybe TRBD1 (6 bases). V was cut by 6 bases and J by 4 bases, with 7 bases left in between. CDR1 and CDR2 (germline): SGHNT, YYREEE (reference sequence). The CDR3 consists of 11 residues.